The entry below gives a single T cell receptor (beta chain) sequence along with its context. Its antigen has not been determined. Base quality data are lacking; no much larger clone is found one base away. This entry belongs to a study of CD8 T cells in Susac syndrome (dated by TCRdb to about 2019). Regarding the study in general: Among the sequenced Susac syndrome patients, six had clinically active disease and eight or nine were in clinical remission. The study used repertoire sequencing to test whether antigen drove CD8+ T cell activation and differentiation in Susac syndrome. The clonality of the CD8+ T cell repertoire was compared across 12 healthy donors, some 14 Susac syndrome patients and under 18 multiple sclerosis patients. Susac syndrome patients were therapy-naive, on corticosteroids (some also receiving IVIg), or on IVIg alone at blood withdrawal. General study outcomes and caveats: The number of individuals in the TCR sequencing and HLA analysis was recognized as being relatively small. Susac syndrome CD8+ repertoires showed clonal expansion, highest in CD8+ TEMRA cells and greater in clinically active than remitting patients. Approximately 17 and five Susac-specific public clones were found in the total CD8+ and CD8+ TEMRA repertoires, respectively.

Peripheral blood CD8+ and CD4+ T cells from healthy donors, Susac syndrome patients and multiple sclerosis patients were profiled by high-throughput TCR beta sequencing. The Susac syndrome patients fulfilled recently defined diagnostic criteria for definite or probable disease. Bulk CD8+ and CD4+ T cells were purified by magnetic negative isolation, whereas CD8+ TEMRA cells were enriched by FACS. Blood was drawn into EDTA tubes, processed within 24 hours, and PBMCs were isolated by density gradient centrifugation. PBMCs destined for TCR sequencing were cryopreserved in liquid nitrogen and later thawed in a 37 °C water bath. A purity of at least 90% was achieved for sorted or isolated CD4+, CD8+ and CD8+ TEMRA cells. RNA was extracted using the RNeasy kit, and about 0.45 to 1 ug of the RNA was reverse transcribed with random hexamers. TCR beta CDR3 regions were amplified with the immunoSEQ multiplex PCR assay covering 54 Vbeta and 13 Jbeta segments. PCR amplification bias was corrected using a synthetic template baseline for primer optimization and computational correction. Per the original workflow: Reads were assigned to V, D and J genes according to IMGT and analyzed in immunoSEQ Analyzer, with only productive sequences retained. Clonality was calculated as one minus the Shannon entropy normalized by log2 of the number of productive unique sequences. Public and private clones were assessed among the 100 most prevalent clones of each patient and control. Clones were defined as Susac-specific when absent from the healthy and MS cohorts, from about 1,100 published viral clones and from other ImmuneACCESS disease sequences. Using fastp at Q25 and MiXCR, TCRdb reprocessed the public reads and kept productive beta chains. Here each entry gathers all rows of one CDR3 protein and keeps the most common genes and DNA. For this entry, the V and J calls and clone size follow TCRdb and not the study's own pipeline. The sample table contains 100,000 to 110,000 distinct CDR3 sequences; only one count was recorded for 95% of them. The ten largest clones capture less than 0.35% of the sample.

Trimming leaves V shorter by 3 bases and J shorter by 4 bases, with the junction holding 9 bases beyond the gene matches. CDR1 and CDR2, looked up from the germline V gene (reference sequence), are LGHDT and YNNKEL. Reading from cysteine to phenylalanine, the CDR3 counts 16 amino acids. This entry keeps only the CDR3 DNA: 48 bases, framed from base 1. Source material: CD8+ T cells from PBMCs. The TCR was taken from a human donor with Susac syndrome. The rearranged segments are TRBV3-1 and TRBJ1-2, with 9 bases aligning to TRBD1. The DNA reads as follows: TGTGCCAGCAGCCACCCAACCGGGACAGGGATCTATGGCTACACCTTC. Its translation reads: CASSHPTGTGIYGYTF.